The 22 T cell receptor beta chains listed next were all sequenced from one sample in a study of T cell responses to AZD1222 COVID-19 vaccine. Sequencing used immunoSEQ multiplex PCR; TCRdb keeps in-frame clones, though not all of them. The repertoire includes roughly 130,000 clones, about 90% of them detected once, and about 7.5% sits in the top ten. Specimen: peripheral blood, collected 28 days after the second dose of the MenACWY control vaccine. All receptors derive from an adult who received the MenACWY meningococcal vaccine as a control.

V and J are TRBV19 and TRBJ1-6; maybe TRBD1 (5 bases). Germline CDR1 and CDR2: LNHDA and SQIVND (reference sequence). The CDR3 totals 14 residues. V was trimmed by 6 bases and J by 6 bases, leaving 12 bases between them. The CDR3 DNA reads TGTGCCAGTAGGGGACCTCCGGGTAATTCACCCCTCCACTTT. This gives the protein CASRGPPGNSPLHF.

This clone has a single count. The CDR3 sequence: CATSHKQSFQETQYF. The CDR3 nucleotides read TGTGCCACCAGCCATAAACAGAGTTTCCAAGAGACCCAGTACTTC. The chain links TRBV24-1 to TRBJ2-5; D is ambiguous. The CDR3 loop spans 15 amino acids. From germline, CDR1 is KGHDR and CDR2 SFDVKD. V was shortened by 7 bases and J by 1 base, with 15 bases between the two germline ends.

The table lists this clone with a count of one. The chain uses TRBV6-2 or TRBV6-3 and TRBJ2-2; 8 nucleotides agree with TRBD1. The CDR3 consists of 15 residues. After removal of 4 bases from V and 1 base from J, the junction contained 2 bases not matched to a gene. CDR1 and CDR2 (germline): MNHEY, SVGEGT. Written as DNA, the CDR3 is TGTGCCAGCAGTTCCGACAGGGGGAACACCGGGGAGCTGTTTTTT. Residues: CASSSDRGNTGELFF.

The chain joins TRBV10-1 to TRBJ2-1; 10 bases match TRBD2. The V segment lost 6 bases and the J segment 8 bases; nucleotides outside the gene matches: 7. The germline V gene has CDR1 WNHNN and CDR2 SYGVQD (reference sequence). The CDR3 has 14 residues. The CDR3 region is CASSALAGTYEQFF. CDR3 nucleotide sequence: TGCGCCAGCAGCGCACTAGCGGGAACCTATGAGCAGTTCTTC.

The chain has TRBV2 and TRBJ2-5; tentative D call: TRBD1 (5 bases). CDR1 and CDR2 (germline): SNHLY, FYNNEI. With 2 bases removed from V and 5 bases from J, the gap between germline ends came to 12 bases. This CDR3 spans 14 amino acids. The CDR3 is CASSEMGQGETQYF. The CDR3 bases are TGTGCCAGCAGTGAAATGGGGCAGGGCGAGACCCAGTACTTC.

This clone was seen a few times. The chain uses TRBV24-1 and TRBJ2-3, with TRBD2 as a possible D gene (7 bases). V lost 10 bases and J 5 bases, leaving 21 bases between the germline ends. Germline V gene data show CDR1 as KGHDR and CDR2 as SFDVKD. The CDR3 is 15 residues long. CDR3 bases: TGTGCCACTGGGAGGGGGGGGAGCGCTGAAGATACGCAGTATTTT. It yields the protein CATGRGGSAEDTQYF.

The rearrangement links TRBV11-1 to TRBJ2-5, with 12 bases that match TRBD2. This CDR3 is 16 amino acids long. Germline-derived CDR1 and CDR2 are SGHAT and FQDESV (reference sequence). Trimming at V came to 5 bases and at J to 3 bases, leaving 7 bases not matched to a gene. CDR3 residues: CASSLGLAGLKETQYF. CDR3 nucleotide sequence: TGTGCCAGCAGCCTTGGACTAGCGGGGTTGAAAGAGACCCAGTACTTC.

This clone was seen once. The CDR3 DNA follows: TGTGCCAGCAGCGCGGGGGCCGGTTCCGAGACCCAGTACTTC. It translates to CASSAGAGSETQYF. The V and J genes are TRBV7-9 and TRBJ2-5, with D possibly matching TRBD2 (7 bases). Germline V gene lookup returns CDR1 SEHNR and CDR2 FQNEAQ (reference sequence). The CDR3 has 14 amino acids. V lost 5 bases, J lost 5 bases, and 15 bases lay in between.

The J gene is TRBJ1-3, the V gene TRBV3-1 (or the pseudogene TRBV3-2); D uncertain. Trimming took 0 bases from V and 0 from J, leaving 12 bases between them. CDR1 and CDR2 (germline): LGHDT, YNNKEL (reference sequence). The CDR3 length is 17 residues. The CDR3 nucleotides read TGTGCCAGCAGCCAAGACTCGCGAATGAGCTCTGGAAACACCATATATTTT. This encodes CASSQDSRMSSGNTIYF.

The chain combines TRBV29-1 with TRBJ2-7, with 7 bases that match TRBD1. Germline V CDR1 and CDR2: SQVTM, ANQGSEA. V shed 5 bases and J 2 bases; nucleotides not matched to a gene: 3. The CDR3 sequence is 12 residues long. Here the CDR3 DNA reads TGCAGCGTTCGACAGGGAACCTACGAGCAGTACTTC. Amino acid sequence: CSVRQGTYEQYF.

V is TRBV6-6 and J is TRBJ2-2; D is undetermined. Per the germline V gene, CDR1 is MNHNY and CDR2 is SVGAGI (reference sequence). The CDR3 totals 14 residues. Trimming pared 0 bases from V and 4 bases from J, leaving 6 bases between. The CDR3 region is CASSYSLATGELFF. CDR3 in DNA: TGTGCCAGCAGTTACTCTCTCGCCACCGGGGAGCTGTTTTTT.

The CDR3 loop reads CASRRTGTGGFETQYF. The CDR3 DNA sequence: TGTGCCAGCAGGAGAACCGGGACAGGGGGTTTTGAGACCCAGTACTTC. This chain uses TRBV27 with TRBJ2-5; TRBD1 matches at 11 bases. Per germline, CDR1 MNHEY and CDR2 SMNVEV (reference sequence). V shed 6 bases and J 5 bases; nucleotides not matched to a gene: 11. The CDR3 has 16 residues.

This chain links TRBV5-1 with TRBJ2-3, with TRBD2 matching 7 bases. Germline assignment: CDR1 SGHRS and CDR2 YFSETQ. Germline trimming cut 4 bases from V and 4 bases from J; bases unmatched to any gene: 9. The CDR3 length is 15 residues. CDR3 nucleotides: TGCGCCAGCAGCCTCGGGGGGAGAGTTCCAGATACGCAGTATTTT. Translated: CASSLGGRVPDTQYF.

This chain connects TRBV5-1 to TRBJ1-1, with a weak D call TRBD1 (5 bases). Germline V gene data show CDR1 as SGHRS and CDR2 as YFSETQ. Trimming took 4 bases from V and 0 from J, leaving 13 bases between them. The CDR3 covers 15 residues. As DNA, the CDR3 is TGCGCCAGCAGCCCCACGGCAGGGATGAACACTGAAGCTTTCTTT. Translating gives CASSPTAGMNTEAFF.

V usage is TRBV5-1 and J usage is TRBJ2-3; 7 bases are shared with TRBD2. This CDR3 is built from 15 residues. J gave up 1 base and V 1 base, and 3 bases lay outside the gene matches. Germline loops: CDR1 SGHRS, CDR2 YFSETQ. The CDR3 nucleotides are TGCGCCAGCAGCTTGTGGGGGGGACGCACAGATACGCAGTATTTT. Translating gives CASSLWGGRTDTQYF.

The chain carries TRBV4-3 and TRBJ2-3; 9 bases match TRBD1. Germline-derived CDR1 and CDR2 are LGHNA and YSLEER. Germline trimming cut 0 bases from V and 10 bases from J; bases unmatched to any gene: 2. This CDR3 comprises 13 residues. The CDR3: CASSQDRDRAQYF. CDR3 nucleotides: TGCGCCAGCAGCCAAGATCGGGACAGGGCGCAGTATTTT.

This clone has only one observation. V and J are TRBV7-8 and TRBJ1-6; D is perhaps TRBD1 (5 bases). This CDR3 is 12 amino acids long. Trimming pared 6 bases from V and 11 bases from J, leaving 11 bases between. Germline V lookup: CDR1 SGHVS, CDR2 FQNEAQ. The CDR3 here is CASRGTGTPLHF. CDR3 nucleotides: TGTGCCAGCAGAGGGACCGGCACACCCCTCCACTTT.

This sequence joins TRBV28 and TRBJ1-5, with D perhaps TRBD1 (5 bases). Germline CDR1 and CDR2: MDHEN and SYDVKM. V was shortened by 1 base and J by 7 bases, with 11 bases between the two germline ends. The CDR3 is 14 amino acids. The CDR3 loop reads CASSLYTQGQPQHF. CDR3 nucleotide sequence: TGTGCCAGCAGTTTATACACTCAGGGACAGCCCCAGCATTTT.

The chain recombines TRBV5-1 with TRBJ2-2; D tentatively reads TRBD1 or TRBD2 (6 bases each). V gave up 1 base and J gave up 3 bases, with 22 bases separating them. Germline-derived CDR1 and CDR2 are SGHRS and YFSETQ. This CDR3 has 19 residues. The CDR3 is CASSLPGGGGHRDTGELFF. For the CDR3, the DNA is TGCGCCAGCAGCTTGCCTGGAGGAGGGGGGCACAGGGACACCGGGGAGCTGTTTTTT. The entire variable domain, with the rest obtained from reference TRBV5-1 and TRBJ2-2, is as follows: KAGVTQTPRYLIKTRGQQVTLSCSPISGHRSVSWYQQTPGQGLQFLFEYFSETQRNKGNFPGRFSGRQFSNSRSEMNVSTLELGDSALYLCASSLPGGGGHRDTGELFFGEGSRLTVL.

V usage is TRBV2 and J usage is TRBJ2-2; D remains unclear. Looked up from germline, CDR1 is SNHLY and CDR2 is FYNNEI. Trimming stripped 6 bases from V and 9 bases from J, with 8 bases between. The CDR3 loop spans 11 amino acids. The CDR3 region has the DNA TGTGCCAGCAGCCCCCTTCGGGAGCTGTTTTTT. Translated, it gives CASSPLRELFF.

A remark on this clone: The sample has other DNA sequences that encode this CDR3 too. The chain is built from TRBV11-3 and TRBJ2-3; perhaps TRBD1 as D (5 bases). Trimming stripped 1 base from V and 0 bases from J, with 5 bases between. The CDR3 covers 14 residues. Germline CDR1 SGHNT, CDR2 YENEEA. In DNA form, the CDR3 reads TGTGCCAGCAGCTTAGGACAGAGCACAGATACGCAGTATTTT. It is translated as CASSLGQSTDTQYF.

In its sample, this clone was seen a few times. This chain links TRBV28 with TRBJ2-6, with D uncertain. The V and J ends lost 7 bases and 0 bases respectively, with 7 bases between them. The CDR3 is 14 residues long. Germline CDR1 is MDHEN and CDR2 is SYDVKM. The CDR3 DNA is TGTGCCAGCAATCAAGCCTCTGGGGCCAACGTCCTGACTTTC. It is translated as CASNQASGANVLTF.